This TCR beta chain was captured in a study of T cells after yellow fever vaccination. V shed 6 bases, J shed 0 bases, and the junction held 7 bases outside the gene matches. Germline values: CDR1 SNHLY, CDR2 FYNNEI. The length of the CDR3 is 18 residues. TCRdb re-called the 5' RACE reads with MiXCR, one entry per CDR3 protein. The sample shows roughly 160,000 distinct CDR3 sequences, approximately 6.7% of them seen only once. This clonotype was seen many times. The source of this sequence is a man younger than 35 who received the YFV17D yellow fever vaccine. V usage is TRBV2 and J usage is TRBJ2-1; 14 bases match TRBD2. The source was CD4+ T cells sorted from PBMCs, collected less than 6 days after the first yellow fever vaccination. CDR3 in amino acids: CASRGLAGGTSSYNEQFF. The CDR3 DNA is TGTGCCAGCAGAGGACTAGCGGGGGGCACGAGCTCCTACAATGAGCAGTTCTTC.